A selection of T cell receptor beta chains follows, all from one sample in a study of regulatory T cells in long-lasting Graves disease. TCRdb ran MiXCR on the multiplex PCR reads and lists one entry per CDR3 protein. In the table there are roughly 410,000 distinct CDR3 sequences, roughly 15% of which are singletons. These data also featured in a second study, about T cells in Graves' hyperthyroidism and ophthalmopathy.

The source material was peripheral blood mononuclear cells (PBMCs), sampled at new diagnosis, from a patient treated with antithyroid drugs. The receptors derive from a woman between 35 and 50 years old with Graves disease. Each CDR3 is given with its conserved first and last residue. A D gene is named only where the DNA matches it firmly. Size is stated for part of the rows, as once, few or many counts, or as a class when the clone is expanded.

j_gene: TRBJ1-3; d_gene: -; abundance: -; v_gene: TRBV28; CDR3aa: CANSPPSGYSGNTIYF; CDR3nt: TGTGCCAACAGTCCGCCGTCTGGGTATTCGGGAAACACCATATATTTT
j_gene: TRBJ2-1; d_gene: TRBD2; abundance: -; v_gene: TRBV7-3; CDR3aa: CASSLSTSGSSEQFF; CDR3nt: TGTGCCAGCAGCTTATCGACTAGCGGGAGTAGTGAGCAGTTCTTC
j_gene: TRBJ1-1; d_gene: -; abundance: -; v_gene: TRBV6-1; CDR3aa: CASRLVQGTEAFF; CDR3nt: TGTGCCAGCAGACTAGTGCAGGGAACTGAAGCTTTCTTT
j_gene: TRBJ1-1; d_gene: -; abundance: few; v_gene: TRBV5-5; CDR3aa: CASSLRADNTEAFF; CDR3nt: TGTGCCAGCAGCTTGAGGGCAGACAACACTGAAGCTTTCTTT
j_gene: TRBJ2-1; d_gene: TRBD2; abundance: many; v_gene: TRBV7-2; CDR3aa: CASSLGGSPYNEQFF; CDR3nt: TGTGCCAGCAGCTTGGGCGGGAGTCCTTACAATGAGCAGTTCTTC
j_gene: TRBJ2-2; d_gene: TRBD2; abundance: many; v_gene: TRBV20-1; CDR3aa: CSASHSGRADGELFF; CDR3nt: TGCAGTGCTAGTCACAGCGGGAGGGCTGACGGGGAGCTGTTTTTT
j_gene: TRBJ2-2; d_gene: TRBD2; abundance: many; v_gene: TRBV7-9; CDR3aa: CASSPGGNTGELFF; CDR3nt: TGTGCCAGCAGCCCGGGGGGAAACACCGGGGAGCTGTTTTTT
j_gene: TRBJ2-2; d_gene: TRBD2; abundance: many; v_gene: TRBV10-3; CDR3aa: CAIRPTSGTNTGELFF; CDR3nt: TGTGCCATCAGGCCGACTAGCGGGACGAACACCGGGGAGCTGTTTTTT
j_gene: TRBJ2-5; d_gene: -; abundance: -; v_gene: TRBV5-1; CDR3aa: CASSSAETQYF; CDR3nt: TGCGCCAGCAGCTCGGCGGAGACCCAGTACTTC
j_gene: TRBJ1-6; d_gene: -; abundance: many; v_gene: TRBV7-8; CDR3aa: CASSNLLPGYNSPLHF; CDR3nt: TGTGCCAGCAGCAACCTTCTCCCAGGGTATAATTCACCCCTCCACTTT
j_gene: TRBJ1-6; d_gene: -; abundance: few; v_gene: TRBV9; CDR3aa: CASSVDGHSGSPLHF; CDR3nt: TGTGCCAGCAGCGTAGATGGGCATTCGGGTTCACCCCTCCACTTT
j_gene: TRBJ2-1; d_gene: -; abundance: -; v_gene: TRBV29-1; CDR3aa: CSVPGMTRDYNEQFF; CDR3nt: TGCAGCGTACCCGGGATGACGCGGGACTACAATGAGCAGTTCTTC
j_gene: TRBJ2-7; d_gene: -; abundance: many; v_gene: TRBV20-1; CDR3aa: CSARPYRDSSYEQYF; CDR3nt: TGCAGTGCTAGACCCTACAGGGATAGCTCCTACGAGCAGTACTTC
j_gene: TRBJ1-6; d_gene: -; abundance: -; v_gene: TRBV6-4; CDR3aa: CASSDNENSPLHF; CDR3nt: TGTGCCAGCAGCGACAATGAAAATTCACCCCTCCACTTT
j_gene: TRBJ2-3; d_gene: -; abundance: many; v_gene: TRBV11-3; CDR3aa: CASSPVAVSTDTQYF; CDR3nt: TGTGCCAGCAGCCCAGTAGCGGTTAGCACAGATACGCAGTATTTT
j_gene: TRBJ2-1; d_gene: -; abundance: few; v_gene: TRBV3-1; CDR3aa: CASTSIPGLNNEQFF; CDR3nt: TGTGCCAGCACATCTATACCGGGACTCAACAATGAGCAGTTCTTC
j_gene: TRBJ1-1; d_gene: -; abundance: -; v_gene: TRBV7-9; CDR3aa: CASSLDPMNTEAFF; CDR3nt: TGTGCCAGCAGCTTAGACCCAATGAACACTGAAGCTTTCTTT
j_gene: TRBJ2-2; d_gene: -; abundance: many; v_gene: TRBV11-2; CDR3aa: CASSLEPAPNTGELFF; CDR3nt: TGTGCCAGCAGCTTAGAGCCCGCCCCGAACACCGGGGAGCTGTTTTTT
j_gene: TRBJ2-3; d_gene: -; abundance: many; v_gene: TRBV7-9; CDR3aa: CASMAGNTDTQYF; CDR3nt: TGTGCCAGCATGGCGGGGAACACAGATACGCAGTATTTT
j_gene: TRBJ2-7; d_gene: -; abundance: few; v_gene: TRBV29-1; CDR3aa: CSVVETADEQYF; CDR3nt: TGCAGCGTTGTCGAGACGGCGGACGAGCAGTACTTC
j_gene: TRBJ2-1; d_gene: -; abundance: -; v_gene: TRBV2; CDR3aa: CASSDVRREYNEQFF; CDR3nt: TGTGCCAGCAGTGACGTGCGGAGGGAATACAATGAGCAGTTCTTC
j_gene: TRBJ1-4; d_gene: -; abundance: many; v_gene: TRBV7-8; CDR3aa: CASSPSGQSNEKLFF; CDR3nt: TGTGCCAGCAGCCCCAGCGGACAGTCTAATGAAAAACTGTTTTTT
j_gene: TRBJ1-5; d_gene: -; abundance: -; v_gene: TRBV10-3; CDR3aa: CAISEHPGRGNQPQHF; CDR3nt: TGTGCCATCAGTGAGCACCCCGGGAGGGGCAATCAGCCCCAGCATTTT
j_gene: TRBJ2-1; d_gene: TRBD2; abundance: many; v_gene: TRBV5-1; CDR3aa: CASSGTSGSRIEQFF; CDR3nt: TGCGCCAGCAGCGGAACTAGCGGGAGTAGGATTGAGCAGTTCTTC
j_gene: TRBJ2-2; d_gene: TRBD2; abundance: many; v_gene: TRBV2; CDR3aa: CASTRTSGRAGNTGELFF; CDR3nt: TGTGCCAGCACCAGGACTAGCGGGAGGGCCGGCAACACCGGGGAGCTGTTTTTT
j_gene: TRBJ2-1; d_gene: TRBD2; abundance: many; v_gene: TRBV3-1; CDR3aa: CASSQGLAGWDEQFF; CDR3nt: TGTGCCAGCAGCCAAGGCCTAGCGGGGTGGGATGAGCAGTTCTTC
j_gene: TRBJ2-7; d_gene: -; abundance: many; v_gene: TRBV29-1; CDR3aa: CSVESPGEGYEQYF; CDR3nt: TGCAGCGTTGAATCCCCAGGAGAAGGCTACGAGCAGTACTTC
j_gene: TRBJ2-5; d_gene: -; abundance: many; v_gene: TRBV28; CDR3aa: CASSLTQQETQYF; CDR3nt: TGTGCCAGCAGTTTAACCCAACAAGAGACCCAGTACTTC
j_gene: TRBJ2-2; d_gene: -; abundance: -; v_gene: TRBV5-4; CDR3aa: CASSLGRVGTGELFF; CDR3nt: TGTGCCAGCAGCTTGGGTAGGGTCGGGACCGGGGAGCTGTTTTTT
j_gene: TRBJ2-7; d_gene: -; abundance: many; v_gene: TRBV2; CDR3aa: CASRRDGSYEQYF; CDR3nt: TGTGCCAGCAGGAGGGACGGTAGTTACGAGCAGTACTTC
j_gene: TRBJ2-7; d_gene: TRBD2; abundance: many; v_gene: TRBV28; CDR3aa: CASSPGSSGRYEQYF; CDR3nt: TGTGCCAGCAGTCCAGGCTCTAGCGGGAGGTACGAGCAGTACTTC
j_gene: TRBJ2-2; d_gene: TRBD1; abundance: many; v_gene: TRBV28; CDR3aa: CASSESGTGGVTGELFF; CDR3nt: TGTGCCAGCAGTGAATCCGGGACAGGGGGCGTCACCGGGGAGCTGTTTTTT
j_gene: TRBJ2-5; d_gene: -; abundance: many; v_gene: TRBV28; CDR3aa: CASSLGRQGQETQYF; CDR3nt: TGTGCCAGCAGTTTAGGTCGGCAGGGCCAAGAGACCCAGTACTTC
j_gene: TRBJ2-1; d_gene: TRBD2; abundance: many; v_gene: TRBV10-3; CDR3aa: CAISGSTSGKGSEQFF; CDR3nt: TGTGCCATCAGTGGGTCGACTAGCGGGAAGGGGAGTGAGCAGTTCTTC
j_gene: TRBJ1-2; d_gene: -; abundance: many; v_gene: TRBV28; CDR3aa: CASSPTAGRWYGYTF; CDR3nt: TGTGCCAGCAGCCCGACCGCAGGGCGTTGGTATGGCTACACCTTC
j_gene: TRBJ2-1; d_gene: TRBD2; abundance: -; v_gene: TRBV20-1; CDR3aa: CSASGGLAGPNEQFF; CDR3nt: TGCAGTGCTAGCGGAGGACTAGCGGGCCCCAATGAGCAGTTCTTC
j_gene: TRBJ2-2; d_gene: -; abundance: many; v_gene: TRBV12-3/TRBV12-4; CDR3aa: CASSRPTAINTGELFF; CDR3nt: TGTGCCAGCAGTCGTCCAACAGCTATTAACACCGGGGAGCTGTTTTTT
j_gene: TRBJ1-5; d_gene: -; abundance: many; v_gene: TRBV2; CDR3aa: CASSWDANSNQPQHF; CDR3nt: TGTGCCAGCAGTTGGGACGCAAATAGCAATCAGCCCCAGCATTTT
j_gene: TRBJ1-1; d_gene: -; abundance: many; v_gene: TRBV20-1; CDR3aa: CSAQDGDMNTEAFF; CDR3nt: TGCAGTGCTCAGGACGGAGATATGAACACTGAAGCTTTCTTT
j_gene: TRBJ1-1; d_gene: -; abundance: many; v_gene: TRBV29-1; CDR3aa: CSVEGPGENTEAFF; CDR3nt: TGCAGCGTTGAAGGTCCGGGGGAGAACACTGAAGCTTTCTTT
j_gene: TRBJ2-5; d_gene: -; abundance: many; v_gene: TRBV2; CDR3aa: CASSEGAGVETQYF; CDR3nt: TGTGCCAGCAGTGAAGGGGCAGGGGTGGAGACCCAGTACTTC
j_gene: TRBJ2-2; d_gene: TRBD2; abundance: -; v_gene: TRBV5-6; CDR3aa: CASSLELGVTSGTGELFF; CDR3nt: TGTGCCAGCAGCTTGGAGCTCGGGGTGACTAGCGGCACCGGGGAGCTGTTTTTT
j_gene: TRBJ2-1; d_gene: -; abundance: many; v_gene: TRBV11-2; CDR3aa: CASSASFDWNEQFF; CDR3nt: TGTGCCAGCAGCGCCTCTTTCGACTGGAATGAGCAGTTCTTC
j_gene: TRBJ1-4; d_gene: -; abundance: few; v_gene: TRBV25-1; CDR3aa: CASSELGRNEKLFF; CDR3nt: TGTGCCAGCAGTGAATTGGGACGTAATGAAAAACTGTTTTTT
j_gene: TRBJ2-7; d_gene: TRBD2; abundance: few; v_gene: TRBV19; CDR3aa: CASRPLAKSSSYEQYF; CDR3nt: TGTGCCAGTAGACCACTAGCGAAAAGTTCCTCCTACGAGCAGTACTTC
j_gene: TRBJ2-5; d_gene: TRBD1; abundance: many; v_gene: TRBV28; CDR3aa: CASSLRQTGETQYF; CDR3nt: TGTGCCAGCAGCCTCCGACAGACAGGGGAGACCCAGTACTTC